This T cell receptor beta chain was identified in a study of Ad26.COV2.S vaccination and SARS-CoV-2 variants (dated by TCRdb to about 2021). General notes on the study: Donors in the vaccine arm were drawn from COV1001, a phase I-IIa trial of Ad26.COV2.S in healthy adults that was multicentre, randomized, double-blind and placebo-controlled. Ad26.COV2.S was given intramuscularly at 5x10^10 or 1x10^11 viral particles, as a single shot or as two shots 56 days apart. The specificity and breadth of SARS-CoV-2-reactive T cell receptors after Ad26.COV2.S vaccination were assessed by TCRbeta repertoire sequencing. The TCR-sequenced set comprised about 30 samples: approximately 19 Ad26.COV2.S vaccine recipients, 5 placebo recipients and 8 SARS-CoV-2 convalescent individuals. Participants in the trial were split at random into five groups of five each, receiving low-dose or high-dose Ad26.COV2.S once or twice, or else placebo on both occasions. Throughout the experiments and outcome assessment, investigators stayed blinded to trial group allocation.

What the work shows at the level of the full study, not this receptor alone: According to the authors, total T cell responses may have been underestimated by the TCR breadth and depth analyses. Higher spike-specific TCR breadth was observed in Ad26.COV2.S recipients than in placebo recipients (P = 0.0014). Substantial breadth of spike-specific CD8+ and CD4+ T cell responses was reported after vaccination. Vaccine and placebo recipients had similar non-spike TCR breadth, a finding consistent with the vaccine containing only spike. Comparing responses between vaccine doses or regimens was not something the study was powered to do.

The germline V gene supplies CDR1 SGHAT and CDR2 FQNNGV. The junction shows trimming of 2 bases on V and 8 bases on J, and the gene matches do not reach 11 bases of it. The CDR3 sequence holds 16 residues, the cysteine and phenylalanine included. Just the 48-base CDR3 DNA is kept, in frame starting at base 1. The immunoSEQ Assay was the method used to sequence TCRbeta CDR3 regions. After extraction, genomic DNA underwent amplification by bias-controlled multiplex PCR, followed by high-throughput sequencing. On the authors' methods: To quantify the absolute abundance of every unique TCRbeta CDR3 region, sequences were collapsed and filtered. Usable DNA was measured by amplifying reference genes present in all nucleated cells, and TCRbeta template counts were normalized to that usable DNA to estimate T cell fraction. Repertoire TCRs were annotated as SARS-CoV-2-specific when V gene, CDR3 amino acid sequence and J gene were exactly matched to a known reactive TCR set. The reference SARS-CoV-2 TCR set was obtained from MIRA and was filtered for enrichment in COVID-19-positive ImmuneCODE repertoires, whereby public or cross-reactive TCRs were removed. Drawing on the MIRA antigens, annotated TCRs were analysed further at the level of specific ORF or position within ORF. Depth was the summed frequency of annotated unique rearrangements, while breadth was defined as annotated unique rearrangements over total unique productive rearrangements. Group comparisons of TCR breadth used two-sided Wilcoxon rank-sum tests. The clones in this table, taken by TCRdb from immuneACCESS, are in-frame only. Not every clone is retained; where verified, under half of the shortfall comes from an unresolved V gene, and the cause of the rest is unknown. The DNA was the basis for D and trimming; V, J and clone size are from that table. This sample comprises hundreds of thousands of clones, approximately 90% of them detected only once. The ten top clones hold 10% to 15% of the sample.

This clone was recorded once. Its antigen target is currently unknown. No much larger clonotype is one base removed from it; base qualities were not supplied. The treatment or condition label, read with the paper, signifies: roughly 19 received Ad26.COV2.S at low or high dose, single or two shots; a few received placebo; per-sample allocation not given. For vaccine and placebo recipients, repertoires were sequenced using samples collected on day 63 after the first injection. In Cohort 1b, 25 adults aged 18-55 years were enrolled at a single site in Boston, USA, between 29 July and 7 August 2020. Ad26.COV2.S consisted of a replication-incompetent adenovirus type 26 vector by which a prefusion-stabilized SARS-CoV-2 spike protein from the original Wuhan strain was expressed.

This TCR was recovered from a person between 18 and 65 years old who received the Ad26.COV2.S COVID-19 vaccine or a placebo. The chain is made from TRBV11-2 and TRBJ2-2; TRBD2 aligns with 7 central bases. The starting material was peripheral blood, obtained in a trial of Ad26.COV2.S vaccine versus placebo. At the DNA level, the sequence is TGTGCCAGCAGCTTATGGGCGGGAGAGGTCTCAGGGGAGCTGTTTTTT. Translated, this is CASSLWAGEVSGELFF.